This TCR beta chain stems from a study of T-cell memory formation after mild COVID-19. Whole-study findings and limits: Among contracting clones, CD4+ were mainly CM/EM and CD8+ enriched in EMRA. Among clones peaking at day 37 in the second wave, SARS-CoV-2 specificity remained unconfirmed. Pre-infection memory showed some responding clones, and this suggested that cross-reactive memory joined.

There are a few counts of this clonotype. Its cognate antigen is unknown. CDR1 and CDR2 (germline): SQVTM, ANQGSEA. This CDR3 region has 10 residues. Deletions cut 6 bases from V and 5 bases from J, with 7 bases between. TCRdb used MiXCR to reprocess the 5' RACE reads, holding one entry per CDR3 protein. The data show around 140,000 distinct CDR3 sequences, around 21% seen once. The clonotype comes from an adult woman who had mild COVID-19 (a few samples of this study predate the infection). Cell type and time point are not known. The rearrangement joins TRBV29-1 to TRBJ1-1; D call uncertain. Source material: PBMCs or a T cell subset sorted from them (not recorded which). The chain's CDR3 is CSVCSTEAFF. The CDR3 nucleotides are TGCAGCGTCTGTAGTACTGAAGCTTTCTTT.